This T cell receptor delta chain was recorded in a study of delta chains in infants with herpesvirus infections. Turning to the study itself: From birth, Ugandan infants were followed prospectively for primary CMV infection.

Gamma-chain- and delta-chain-specific primers converted PBMC RNA into TCR cDNA. TCRdb re-identified clones in the RT-PCR reads via CATT. Seen here are about 1,500 delta-chain clones, approximately 35% observed once, and the top ten hold roughly 20%. The study's findings and limits: A few infants infected before 120 days plus one congenital case had the public Vdelta1 clonotype. Uninfected infants and those infected after 120 days lacked the public clonotype.

Concerning this clone: The antigen is not known. A far larger clone is only one base removed, so a read error is likely.

The V segment lost 0 bases and the J segment 0 bases; nucleotides outside the gene matches: 22. The CDR3 runs 22 residues. Germline CDR1 TSWWSYY, CDR2 QGS. The clonotype comes from a human donor who was a Ugandan infant, either HIV-exposed or HIV-unexposed (not recorded which). The chain joins TRDV1 to TRDJ1; 7 bases are shared with TRDD3. Sample: peripheral blood, taken at time point 1 of longitudinal follow-up. CDR3 DNA sequence: TGTGCTCTTGGGGAACTCCCGTACTGGGGCCAAGCAACCAGGGCGTACACCGATAAACTCATCTTT. Its translation is CALGELPYWGQATRAYTDKLIF.